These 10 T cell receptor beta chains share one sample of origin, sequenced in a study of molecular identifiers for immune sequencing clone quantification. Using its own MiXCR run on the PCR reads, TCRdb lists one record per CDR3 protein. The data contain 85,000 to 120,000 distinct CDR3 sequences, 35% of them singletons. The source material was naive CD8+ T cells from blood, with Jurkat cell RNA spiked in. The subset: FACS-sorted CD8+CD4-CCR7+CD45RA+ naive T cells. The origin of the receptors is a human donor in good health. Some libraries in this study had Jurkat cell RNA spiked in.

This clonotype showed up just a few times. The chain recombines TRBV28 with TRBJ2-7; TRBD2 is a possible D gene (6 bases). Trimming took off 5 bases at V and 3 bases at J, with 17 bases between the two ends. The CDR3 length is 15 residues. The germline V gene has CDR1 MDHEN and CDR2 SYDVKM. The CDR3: CASSGLGAGNYEQYF. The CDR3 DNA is TGTGCCAGCAGTGGACTGGGCGCGGGAAACTACGAGCAGTACTTC.

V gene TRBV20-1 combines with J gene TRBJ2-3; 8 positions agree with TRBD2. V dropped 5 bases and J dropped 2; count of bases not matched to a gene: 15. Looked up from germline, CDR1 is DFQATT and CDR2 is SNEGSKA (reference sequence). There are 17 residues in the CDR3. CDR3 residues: CSAFPPLLAAFTDTQYF. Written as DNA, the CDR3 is TGCAGTGCTTTCCCTCCTCTACTAGCGGCCTTCACAGATACGCAGTATTTT.

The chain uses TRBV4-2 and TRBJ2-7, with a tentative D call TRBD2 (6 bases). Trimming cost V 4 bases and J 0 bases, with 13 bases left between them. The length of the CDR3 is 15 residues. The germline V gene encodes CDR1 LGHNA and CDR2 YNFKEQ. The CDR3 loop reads CASSRGTSSSYEQYF. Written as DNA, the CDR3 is TGTGCCAGCAGCCGAGGGACTTCCAGCTCCTACGAGCAGTACTTC.

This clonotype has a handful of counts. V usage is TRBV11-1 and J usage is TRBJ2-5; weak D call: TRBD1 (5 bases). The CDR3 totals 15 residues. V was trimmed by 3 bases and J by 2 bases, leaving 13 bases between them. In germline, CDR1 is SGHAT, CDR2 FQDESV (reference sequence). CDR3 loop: CASSFGAPPQETQYF. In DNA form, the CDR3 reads TGTGCCAGCAGCTTTGGGGCCCCACCTCAAGAGACCCAGTACTTC.

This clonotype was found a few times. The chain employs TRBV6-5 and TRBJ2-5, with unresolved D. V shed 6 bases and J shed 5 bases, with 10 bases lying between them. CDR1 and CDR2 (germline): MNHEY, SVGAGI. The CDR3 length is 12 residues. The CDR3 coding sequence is TGTGCCAGCAGATCCCCCTTGGAGACCCAGTACTTC. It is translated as CASRSPLETQYF.

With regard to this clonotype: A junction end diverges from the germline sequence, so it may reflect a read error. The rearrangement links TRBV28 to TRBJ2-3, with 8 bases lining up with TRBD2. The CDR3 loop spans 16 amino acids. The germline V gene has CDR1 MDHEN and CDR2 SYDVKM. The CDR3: CASSPTGTRDTVTQYF. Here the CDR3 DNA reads TGTGCCAGCAGTCCCACCGGGACTAGAGACACAGTTACGCAGTATTTT.

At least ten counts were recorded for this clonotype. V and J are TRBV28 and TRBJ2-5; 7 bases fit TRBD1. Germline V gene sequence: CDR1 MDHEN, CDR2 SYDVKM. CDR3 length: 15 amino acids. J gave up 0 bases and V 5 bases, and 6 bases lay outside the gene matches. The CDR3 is CASSPTGMYQETQYF. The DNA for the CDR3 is TGTGCCAGCAGTCCGACAGGGATGTACCAAGAGACCCAGTACTTC.

The CDR3 protein is CASSLGVTAPQETQYF. CDR3 sequence (DNA): TGTGCCAGCAGCTTGGGGGTGACCGCGCCACAAGAGACCCAGTACTTC. The rearrangement links TRBV5-6 to TRBJ2-5; D not certain. CDR3 length equals 16 residues. Germline V gene lookup returns CDR1 SGHDT and CDR2 YYEEEE. V was cut by 0 bases and J by 2 bases, with 14 bases left in between.

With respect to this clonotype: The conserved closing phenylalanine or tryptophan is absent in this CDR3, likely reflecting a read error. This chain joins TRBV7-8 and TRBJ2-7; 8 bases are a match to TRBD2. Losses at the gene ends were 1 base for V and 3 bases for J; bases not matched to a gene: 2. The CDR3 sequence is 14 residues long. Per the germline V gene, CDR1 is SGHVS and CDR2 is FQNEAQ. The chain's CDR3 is CASSLGGTSYEQYS. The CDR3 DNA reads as TGTGCCAGCAGCTTAGGCGGGACTAGCTACGAGCAGTACTCC.

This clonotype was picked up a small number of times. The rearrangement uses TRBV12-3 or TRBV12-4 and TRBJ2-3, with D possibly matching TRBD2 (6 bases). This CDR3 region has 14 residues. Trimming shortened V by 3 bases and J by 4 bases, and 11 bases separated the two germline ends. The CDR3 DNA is TGTGCCAGCAGTTTGGAGGGGCTTCCAGATACGCAGTATTTT. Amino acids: CASSLEGLPDTQYF.